The 29 T cell receptor beta chains below all came from one sample that was sequenced in a study of blood T cell repertoires in COVID-19. This table comes from immunoSEQ multiplex PCR, and its TCRdb copy is limited to in-frame clones, with some not included. The sample holds roughly 90,000 clones; approximately 83% are singletons and the top ten take more than 25%. The sequenced material came from peripheral blood. The origin of the receptors is a woman aged 80 or over with active or convalescent COVID-19.

J is TRBJ1-2 and V is TRBV6-5, with D unclear. This CDR3 has 13 residues. Germline V gene data show CDR1 as MNHEY and CDR2 as SVGAGI. With 7 bases removed from V and 4 bases from J, the gap between germline ends came to 13 bases. CDR3 region: CASTAGEGYGYTF. CDR3 DNA sequence: TGTGCCAGCACCGCTGGAGAGGGCTATGGCTACACCTTC.

This chain uses TRBV3-1 (or the pseudogene TRBV3-2) with TRBJ1-6; no definite D call. Germline values: CDR1 LGHDT, CDR2 YNNKEL (reference sequence). The V end lost 1 base, the J end lost 6 bases, and 13 bases lay between the germline ends. The CDR3 spans 16 residues. CDR3 sequence (DNA): TGTGCCAGCAGCCAAGGGCCTCTCAATGCTAATTCACCCCTCCACTTT. It yields the protein CASSQGPLNANSPLHF.

The rearrangement joins TRBV5-8 to TRBJ1-2, with a weak D call TRBD1 (6 bases). With 0 bases removed from V and 3 bases from J, the gap between germline ends came to 9 bases. Germline CDR1 is SGHTS and CDR2 is YDEGEE. The CDR3 sequence is 14 residues long. CDR3 in DNA: TGTGCCAGCAGCTTGGGACAGGCCCACTATGGCTACACCTTC. This sequence encodes CASSLGQAHYGYTF.

This sequence joins TRBV4-1 and TRBJ2-5; 7 bases line up with TRBD1. V dropped 4 bases and J dropped 7; count of bases not matched to a gene: 12. Germline V gene lookup returns CDR1 MGHRA and CDR2 YSYEKL. The CDR3 extends over 15 amino acids. The chain's CDR3 is CASSPPGTASGTQYF. The CDR3 DNA reads as TGCGCCAGCAGCCCACCCGGGACAGCAAGTGGGACCCAGTACTTC.

The J gene is TRBJ1-3, the V gene TRBV6-5, with D perhaps matching TRBD1 (6 bases). This CDR3 region has 14 residues. CDR1 is MNHEY, CDR2 SVGAGI, per germline. Trimming removed 7 bases at V and 4 bases at J, with 14 bases between. CDR3: CASKGVGDGNTIYF. In DNA form, the CDR3 reads TGTGCCAGCAAGGGGGTAGGGGACGGAAACACCATATATTTT.

The chain recombines TRBV27 with TRBJ1-5; TRBD1 might be the D (5 bases). With 1 base removed from V and 7 bases from J, the gap between germline ends came to 11 bases. CDR1 is MNHEY, CDR2 SMNVEV, per germline (reference sequence). The CDR3 has 14 residues. The CDR3 DNA reads TGTGCCAGCAGTTTATATGGGGCTTGGCAGCCCCAGCATTTT. It translates to CASSLYGAWQPQHF.

The genes are TRBV7-3 and TRBJ2-1; 12 nucleotides align to TRBD1. The germline V gene encodes CDR1 SGHTA and CDR2 FQGTGA. The junction had 8 bases not matched to a gene; V was cut back by 5 bases and J by 6 bases. This CDR3 spans 16 amino acids. The CDR3 DNA sequence: TGTGCCAGCAGCATCCTTGGGACAGGGGGCCCCAATGAGCAGTTCTTC. As protein: CASSILGTGGPNEQFF.

The chain is built from TRBV2 and TRBJ1-3; D is ambiguous. V shed 7 bases and J shed 0 bases, with 7 bases lying between them. CDR3 length equals 13 residues. Germline CDR1 reads SNHLY; CDR2 reads FYNNEI. The CDR3 reads CASTLPSGNTIYF. The CDR3 DNA reads TGTGCCAGCACCCTCCCCTCTGGAAACACCATATATTTT. The full variable domain, in which reference TRBV2 and TRBJ1-3 provide the parts outside the CDR3, is EPEVTQTPSHQVTQMGQEVILRCVPISNHLYFYWYRQILGQKVEFLVSFYNNEISEKSEIFDDQFSVERPDGSNFTLKIRSTKLEDSAMYFCASTLPSGNTIYFGEGSWLTVV.

This chain uses TRBV15 with TRBJ2-1; 7 bases fit TRBD2. With V trimmed by 5 bases and J by 0 bases, 1 base remained unmatched. The CDR3 runs 14 residues. CDR1 and CDR2 (germline): LNHNV, YYDKDF (reference sequence). CDR3 bases: TGTGCCACCAGCGGGGACTACTCCTACAATGAGCAGTTCTTC. Amino acid sequence: CATSGDYSYNEQFF.

The genes are TRBV27 and TRBJ2-7, with 9 bases lining up with TRBD1. With 0 bases clipped from V and 5 bases from J, the junction kept 8 bases outside the gene matches. This CDR3 contains 16 residues. CDR1 MNHEY and CDR2 SMNVEV come from the germline V gene (reference sequence). The CDR3 sequence: CASSLSIGTGRNEQYF. DNA for the CDR3: TGTGCCAGCAGTTTATCGATCGGGACAGGGAGGAACGAGCAGTACTTC.

This clone was detected once. The V call is TRBV28, the J call TRBJ2-2; 7 bases are shared with TRBD1. The CDR3 runs to 17 residues. Germline CDR1 and CDR2: MDHEN and SYDVKM. Germline trimming cut 6 bases from V and 0 bases from J; bases unmatched to any gene: 10. The CDR3 sequence: CASRPMEGGPNTGELFF. The CDR3 nucleotides are TGTGCCAGCAGGCCGATGGAAGGGGGCCCGAACACCGGGGAGCTGTTTTTT. The entire variable domain, with the rest obtained from reference TRBV28 and TRBJ2-2, is as follows: DVKVTQSSRYLVKRTGEKVFLECVQDMDHENMFWYRQDPGLGLRLIYFSYDVKMKEKGDIPEGYSVSREKKERFSLILESASTNQTSMYLCASRPMEGGPNTGELFFGEGSRLTVL.

This clone was seen at least ten times. The gene calls are TRBV9 and TRBJ2-3, with D tentatively TRBD2 (6 bases). CDR3 size: 14 residues. The germline CDR1 and CDR2 sequences are SGDLS and YYNGEE. V was pared by 0 bases and J by 8 bases, with 13 bases between. CDR3 residues: CASSVVFSGGTQYF. The CDR3 DNA sequence: TGTGCCAGCAGCGTAGTCTTCTCCGGGGGTACGCAGTATTTT.

The chain is built from TRBV4-1 and TRBJ2-7, with 9 bases that match TRBD1. The CDR3 length is 13 residues. Germline lookup yields CDR1 MGHRA and CDR2 YSYEKL. J lost 4 bases, V lost 3 bases, and 1 base had no gene match. CDR3 amino acids: CASSHDRGYEQYF. The CDR3 nucleotides are TGCGCCAGCAGCCACGACAGGGGGTACGAGCAGTACTTC.

J is TRBJ2-5 and V is TRBV19, with D perhaps TRBD1 (6 bases). Germline loops: CDR1 LNHDA, CDR2 SQIVND (reference sequence). CDR3 size: 13 residues. Trimming removed 5 bases at V and 5 bases at J, with 12 bases between. CDR3 bases: TGTGCCAGTAGTTCTACAGGGTTGGAGACCCAGTACTTC. Residues: CASSSTGLETQYF.

The rearrangement joins TRBV6-5 to TRBJ2-7, with 12 nucleotides matching TRBD2. This CDR3 comprises 15 residues. The ends lost 5 bases at V and 1 base at J; junction bases unmatched: 3. The germline V gene encodes CDR1 MNHEY and CDR2 SVGAGI. The CDR3 reads CASSRLAGDSYEQYF. CDR3 DNA: TGTGCCAGCAGTAGACTAGCGGGGGATTCCTACGAGCAGTACTTC.

The chain couples TRBV24-1 to TRBJ2-1; a weak D match, TRBD1 (7 bases). The CDR3 is made up of 14 amino acids. Between the trimmed V and J ends, which lost 9 bases and 4 bases, there was a span of 15 bases. The germline V gene encodes CDR1 KGHDR and CDR2 SFDVKD. As DNA, the CDR3 is TGTGCCACCGCGGGACAGCCGATGTACAATGAGCAGTTCTTC. The encoded protein is CATAGQPMYNEQFF.

The chain combines TRBV2 with TRBJ2-2; D not resolved. The CDR3 spans 14 residues. Germline CDR1 reads SNHLY; CDR2 reads FYNNEI. The ends were cut back, 6 bases at V and 0 bases at J, with 8 bases in the middle. Here the CDR3 DNA reads TGTGCCAGCAGACTTAGCACGAACACCGGGGAGCTGTTTTTT. Its protein product is CASRLSTNTGELFF.

This rearrangement joins TRBV9 to TRBJ1-1; tentative D call: TRBD1 (5 bases). Germline loops: CDR1 SGDLS, CDR2 YYNGEE. This CDR3 comprises 13 residues. V shed 2 bases and J shed 2 bases, with 7 bases lying between them. The CDR3 coding sequence is TGTGCCAGCAGCGTCCAGGGAAACACTGAAGCTTTCTTT. Translating it yields CASSVQGNTEAFF. The full variable domain, its missing parts supplied by reference TRBV9 and TRBJ1-1, is DSGVTQTPKHLITATGQRVTLRCSPRSGDLSVYWYQQSLDQGLQFLIQYYNGEERAKGNILERFSAQQFPDLHSELNLSSLELGDSALYFCASSVQGNTEAFFGQGTRLTVV.

There are a few counts of this clone. The rearrangement uses TRBV2 and TRBJ1-2; 9 positions agree with TRBD1. This CDR3 is 14 amino acids long. Trimming removed 8 bases from V and 1 base from J; junction bases left unmatched: 5. Per the germline V gene, CDR1 is SNHLY and CDR2 is FYNNEI. The CDR3 nucleotides read TGTGCCAGCGGTAGGGACAGGGTTAACTATGGCTACACCTTC. Its protein is CASGRDRVNYGYTF.

The CDR3 coding sequence is TGTGCCAGCAGTGGAGCACCGGGACAGGGATTTCGAATGAACACTGAAGCTTTCTTT. This sequence encodes CASSGAPGQGFRMNTEAFF. V is TRBV6-1 and J is TRBJ1-1; 9 nucleotides align to TRBD1. Germline CDR1 reads MNHNS; CDR2 reads SASEGT. The CDR3 has 19 amino acids. V was pared by 4 bases and J by 0 bases, with 15 bases of the junction left unmatched.

The chain uses TRBV2 and TRBJ2-7, with D possibly TRBD1 on 5 matching bases. CDR3 size: 14 residues. The V gene lost 1 base and the J gene lost 2 bases, with 9 bases spanning the gap. Germline V gives CDR1 SNHLY, CDR2 FYNNEI. CDR3 nucleotide sequence: TGTGCCAGCAGTGAAGAGGGGCAGCCCTACGAGCAGTACTTC. Translating it yields CASSEEGQPYEQYF. Full variable domain (outside the CDR3, taken from reference TRBV2 and TRBJ2-7): EPEVTQTPSHQVTQMGQEVILRCVPISNHLYFYWYRQILGQKVEFLVSFYNNEISEKSEIFDDQFSVERPDGSNFTLKIRSTKLEDSAMYFCASSEEGQPYEQYFGPGTRLTVT.

The chain has TRBV5-5 and TRBJ2-7; 8 bases agree with TRBD1. The junction had 11 bases not matched to a gene; V was cut back by 0 bases and J by 6 bases. CDR1 is SGHKS and CDR2 is YYEKEE in the germline V gene (reference sequence). The CDR3 is made up of 16 amino acids. The CDR3 DNA follows: TGTGCCAGCAGCTTGGCCTCCACTCGCGGGACAGGCGAGCAGTACTTC. As protein: CASSLASTRGTGEQYF. The full variable domain, completed using reference TRBV5-5 and TRBJ2-7, is DAGVTQSPTHLIKTRGQQVTLRCSPISGHKSVSWYQQVLGQGPQFIFQYYEKEERGRGNFPDRFSARQFPNYSSELNVNALLLGDSALYLCASSLASTRGTGEQYFGPGTRLTVT.

This chain uses TRBV10-1 with TRBJ2-2; 9 nucleotides match TRBD2. The germline CDR1 and CDR2 sequences are WNHNN and SYGVQD (reference sequence). The trim removed 3 bases at V and 1 base at J, leaving 0 bases unmatched. This CDR3 region has 15 residues. Here the CDR3 DNA reads TGCGCCAGCAGTGATAGCGGGAGGAACACCGGGGAGCTGTTTTTT. This sequence encodes CASSDSGRNTGELFF.

This clone was seen more than once but under ten times. V is TRBV18 and J is TRBJ1-1; D gene ambiguous. The CDR3 extends over 12 amino acids. Trimming removed 4 bases at V and 1 base at J, with 4 bases between. Germline CDR1 KGHSH, CDR2 LQKENI. CDR3 DNA sequence: TGTGCCAGCTCACACAGGAACACTGAAGCTTTCTTT. Residues: CASSHRNTEAFF.

The J gene is TRBJ1-4, the V gene TRBV3-1 (or the pseudogene TRBV3-2), with a possible D match to TRBD1 (6 bases). This CDR3 has 16 amino acids. The V gene lost 2 bases and the J gene lost 0 bases, with 10 bases spanning the gap. Germline CDR1 is LGHDT and CDR2 is YNNKEL (reference sequence). The CDR3 nucleotides are TGTGCCAGCAGCCAAAGGACAGATGCAACTAATGAAAAACTGTTTTTT. This encodes CASSQRTDATNEKLFF.

The table lists this clone with a count of one. The chain uses TRBV7-8 and TRBJ1-3; perhaps TRBD1 as D (5 bases). This CDR3 region has 17 residues. The V end was cut by 1 base, the J end by 5 bases, with 18 bases between. CDR1 and CDR2 from the germline V gene are SGHVS and FQNEAQ. Here the CDR3 reads CASSLVGVRGERNTIYF. Written as DNA, the CDR3 is TGTGCCAGCAGCTTAGTGGGGGTCCGCGGGGAACGAAACACCATATATTTT.

V usage is TRBV19 and J usage is TRBJ2-7; TRBD2 is a possible D gene (6 bases). V lost 6 bases to trimming and J lost 0 bases, with 12 bases between them. This CDR3 has 14 amino acids. Germline assignment: CDR1 LNHDA and CDR2 SQIVND (reference sequence). Here the CDR3 reads CASRLARSSYEQYF. The CDR3 DNA is TGTGCCAGTAGGCTAGCGCGGAGCTCCTACGAGCAGTACTTC.

This sequence joins TRBV28 and TRBJ2-3, with 7 bases lining up with TRBD2. Per germline, CDR1 MDHEN and CDR2 SYDVKM. The V and J ends lost 1 base and 2 bases, in that order; junction bases with no gene match: 6. The CDR3 has 16 residues. CDR3 residues: CASSLYRLAATDTQYF. CDR3 sequence (DNA): TGTGCCAGCAGTTTATACCGGCTAGCGGCCACAGATACGCAGTATTTT.

The chain couples TRBV4-3 to TRBJ2-1, with 11 bases that match TRBD2. Germline CDR1 is LGHNA and CDR2 is YSLEER. The CDR3 length is 17 residues. The V gene end was trimmed by 4 bases and the J gene end by 9 bases; junction bases not matched to a gene: 14. CDR3 sequence: CASSRLPISGGAGEQFF. The CDR3 coding sequence is TGCGCCAGCAGCCGCCTCCCCATTAGCGGGGGGGCTGGTGAGCAGTTCTTC.